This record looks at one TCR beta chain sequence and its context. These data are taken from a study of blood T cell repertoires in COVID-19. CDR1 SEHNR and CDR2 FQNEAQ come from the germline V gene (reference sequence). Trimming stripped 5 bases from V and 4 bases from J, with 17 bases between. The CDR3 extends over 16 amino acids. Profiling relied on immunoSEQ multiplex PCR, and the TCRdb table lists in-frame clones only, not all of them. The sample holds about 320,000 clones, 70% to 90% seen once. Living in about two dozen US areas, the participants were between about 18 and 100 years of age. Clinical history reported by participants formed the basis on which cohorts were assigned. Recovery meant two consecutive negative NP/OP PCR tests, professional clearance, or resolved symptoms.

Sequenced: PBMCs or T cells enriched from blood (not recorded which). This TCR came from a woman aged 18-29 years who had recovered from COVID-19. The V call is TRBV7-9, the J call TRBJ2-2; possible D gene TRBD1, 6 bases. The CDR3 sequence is CASSPLGGSVTGELFF. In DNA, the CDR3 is TGTGCCAGCAGCCCCCTTGGGGGCAGTGTCACCGGGGAGCTGTTTTTT.